The next 22 T cell receptor beta chains were all read from a single sample in a study of blood T cell repertoires in COVID-19. Clones were sequenced by immunoSEQ multiplex PCR, and TCRdb holds only the in-frame ones, with some missing. The sample holds some 80,000 clones; about four fifths are singletons and the top ten take 20%. Sequencing input: peripheral blood. These receptors originate from a woman older than 75 with active or convalescent COVID-19.

The chain combines TRBV15 with TRBJ1-1; D is unresolved. CDR3 length equals 13 residues. Germline V gene data show CDR1 as LNHNV and CDR2 as YYDKDF (reference sequence). With 0 bases removed from V and 7 bases from J, the gap between germline ends came to 9 bases. The CDR3 region has the DNA TGTGCCACCAGCAGAGATTATAACGGTGAAGCTTTCTTT. Translation gives CATSRDYNGEAFF.

The gene calls are TRBV4-3 and TRBJ2-2; 8 nucleotides line up with TRBD1. Germline values: CDR1 LGHNA, CDR2 YSLEER. Germline trimming cut 4 bases from V and 1 base from J; bases unmatched to any gene: 5. CDR3 length: 16 residues. CDR3: CASSRDRGGNTGELFF. The CDR3 coding sequence is TGCGCCAGCAGCCGAGACAGGGGTGGGAACACCGGGGAGCTGTTTTTT.

This chain connects TRBV9 to TRBJ1-3, with a weak D call TRBD1 (6 bases). CDR1 and CDR2 from the germline V gene are SGDLS and YYNGEE. CDR3 length equals 16 residues. Deletions cut 3 bases from V and 2 bases from J, with 15 bases between. The CDR3 reads CASSARTELTGNTIYF. The CDR3, as DNA: TGTGCCAGCAGCGCCCGGACAGAACTAACTGGAAACACCATATATTTT.

The J gene is TRBJ1-3, the V gene TRBV4-2; D perhaps matches TRBD1 (6 bases). Trimming removed 6 bases from V and 1 base from J, with 10 bases in between. CDR3 size: 14 residues. Germline V gene lookup returns CDR1 LGHNA and CDR2 YNFKEQ. CDR3 nucleotides: TGTGCCAGCAGGGACAGTAGATCTGGAAACACCATATATTTT. Its translation is CASRDSRSGNTIYF.

This clone occurred a few times. This chain links TRBV19 with TRBJ2-5; 7 bases fit TRBD1. V was pared by 4 bases and J by 5 bases, with 7 bases of the junction left unmatched. CDR1 and CDR2 (germline): LNHDA, SQIVND (reference sequence). This CDR3 is 14 amino acids long. As DNA, the CDR3 is TGTGCCAGTAGTAGAGGGACAGTTGAGGAGACCCAGTACTTC. Protein product: CASSRGTVEETQYF.

This clone was detected only once. This chain links TRBV15 with TRBJ1-4; no reliable D call. Germline V lookup: CDR1 LNHNV, CDR2 YYDKDF (reference sequence). V lost 1 base, J lost 7 bases, and 10 bases lay in between. The CDR3 contains 14 residues. CDR3 loop: CATSRGRAGEKLFF. The CDR3 DNA follows: TGTGCCACCAGCAGAGGTCGTGCCGGTGAAAAACTGTTTTTT.

This sequence joins TRBV15 and TRBJ2-1; 11 positions agree with TRBD2. Germline CDR1 reads LNHNV; CDR2 reads YYDKDF (reference sequence). J lost 2 bases, V lost 0 bases, and 0 bases had no gene match. This CDR3 region has 16 residues. The CDR3, as DNA: TGTGCCACCAGCAGAGATAGCGGGGGGGCCTACAATGAGCAGTTCTTC. Translation gives CATSRDSGGAYNEQFF.

The V gene is TRBV11-2, the J gene TRBJ1-2; D might be TRBD1 (5 bases). The CDR3 runs to 15 residues. The germline V gene has CDR1 SGHAT and CDR2 FQNNGV. V was trimmed by 6 bases and J by 4 bases, leaving 18 bases between them. CDR3 nucleotide sequence: TGTGCCAGCAGTCGGGGTCCGGGGGGAGGCTATGGCTACACCTTC. Amino acids: CASSRGPGGGYGYTF.

The chain links TRBV4-3 to TRBJ2-3; a weak D match, TRBD2 (6 bases). The ends were cut back, 0 bases at V and 6 bases at J, with 10 bases in the middle. Looked up from germline, CDR1 is LGHNA and CDR2 is YSLEER. The CDR3 consists of 14 residues. The CDR3 nucleotides read TGCGCCAGCAGCCAAGATACGGGGAGGGATACGCAGTATTTT. Encoded protein: CASSQDTGRDTQYF.

The CDR3 coding sequence is TGTGCCATCAGTGTAAGGGGGCTGGATACTGAAGCTTTCTTT. Translation gives CAISVRGLDTEAFF. This rearrangement joins TRBV10-3 to TRBJ1-1; 7 positions match TRBD1. CDR3 size: 14 residues. The V gene's germline CDR1 is ENHRY and CDR2 SYGVKD. V lost 4 bases and J lost 5; bases outside the gene matches: 7.

The chain has TRBV25-1 and TRBJ2-3, with 8 bases aligning to TRBD2. J lost 6 bases, V lost 1 base, and 6 bases had no gene match. The CDR3 loop spans 15 amino acids. Germline V lookup: CDR1 MGHDK, CDR2 SYGVNS. The CDR3 loop reads CASSEWRAGEDTQYF. The CDR3 DNA sequence: TGTGCCAGCAGTGAATGGCGAGCGGGGGAGGATACGCAGTATTTT.

This chain uses TRBV10-3 with TRBJ1-1; possibly TRBD1 for D (5 bases). This CDR3 is built from 14 residues. V lost 3 bases and J lost 5, with 13 bases in between. CDR1 ENHRY and CDR2 SYGVKD come from the germline V gene. For the CDR3, the DNA is TGTGCCATCAGTGAAAGGGGAATTCAGACTGAAGCTTTCTTT. This gives the protein CAISERGIQTEAFF.

This clone was detected only once. The genes are TRBV10-3 and TRBJ2-3; 7 bases align to TRBD1. The germline gives CDR1 ENHRY, CDR2 SYGVKD. This CDR3 contains 15 residues. The ends lost 3 bases at V and 8 bases at J; junction bases unmatched: 11. Written as DNA, the CDR3 is TGTGCCATCAGTGAACGTGGACAGGTGGATGCTACGCAGTATTTT. Translating gives CAISERGQVDATQYF.

The J gene is TRBJ2-2, the V gene TRBV18, with 7 nucleotides matching TRBD2. Germline assignment: CDR1 KGHSH and CDR2 LQKENI. With 1 base clipped from V and 3 bases from J, the junction kept 5 bases outside the gene matches. The CDR3 extends over 16 amino acids. The CDR3 region is CASSPRGGIYTGELFF. The CDR3 DNA reads TGTGCCAGCTCACCACGGGGGGGGATTTACACCGGGGAGCTGTTTTTT.

The rearrangement links TRBV12-5 to TRBJ2-3; D possibly corresponds to TRBD1 (6 bases). Deletions cut 1 base from V and 2 bases from J, with 19 bases between. This CDR3 is built from 18 residues. Germline CDR1 reads LGHNT; CDR2 reads FRNRAP. DNA of the CDR3: TGTGCTAGTGGTTTGGGGGGTAAGGGACAAGAGTTCACAGATACGCAGTATTTT. Encoded protein: CASGLGGKGQEFTDTQYF.

The chain is built from TRBV30 and TRBJ1-2; tentative D call: TRBD1 (5 bases). The germline CDR1 and CDR2 sequences are GTSNPN and SVGIG (reference sequence). The CDR3 covers 11 residues. V was shortened by 2 bases and J by 7 bases, with 8 bases between the two germline ends. Here the CDR3 DNA reads TGTGCCTGGAGTACGGGGGGTGGCTACACCTTC. Translation gives CAWSTGGGYTF.

CDR3 nucleotide sequence: TGCAGTGCTAGCACAGGGACCCAGTACTTC. Translated, it gives CSASTGTQYF. The chain is built from TRBV20-1 and TRBJ2-5; D possibly corresponds to TRBD1 (5 bases). Germline assignment: CDR1 DFQATT and CDR2 SNEGSKA (reference sequence). The CDR3 loop spans 10 amino acids. V lost 3 bases, J lost 7 bases, and 6 bases lay in between.

This rearrangement joins TRBV6-5 to TRBJ1-1; 9 bases fit TRBD1. This CDR3 has 15 amino acids. Germline CDR1 is MNHEY and CDR2 is SVGAGI. With 6 bases clipped from V and 4 bases from J, the junction kept 9 bases outside the gene matches. In DNA form, the CDR3 reads TGTGCCAGCAGCGAGACAGGGGGTGAGGCCACTGAAGCTTTCTTT. It is translated as CASSETGGEATEAFF.

This chain joins TRBV19 and TRBJ2-2; 9 positions match TRBD1. This CDR3 is built from 16 residues. V lost 4 bases, J lost 6 bases, and 9 bases stayed unmatched. Germline loops: CDR1 LNHDA, CDR2 SQIVND (reference sequence). In nucleotides, the CDR3 is TGTGCCAGTAGTACCCGACAGGGGGTCCTGGCCGGGGAGCTGTTTTTT. It specifies CASSTRQGVLAGELFF. Supplemented by reference TRBV19 and TRBJ2-2, the full variable domain reads DGGITQSPKYLFRKEGQNVTLSCEQNLNHDAMYWYRQDPGQGLRLIYYSQIVNDFQKGDIAEGYSVSREKKESFPLTVTSAQKNPTAFYLCASSTRQGVLAGELFFGEGSRLTVL.

This clone has just a few counts. The V and J genes are TRBV11-2 and TRBJ2-7, with D possibly being TRBD1 (6 bases). This CDR3 has 18 amino acids. CDR1 SGHAT and CDR2 FQNNGV come from the germline V gene. V was pared by 5 bases and J by 4 bases, with 27 bases between. CDR3: CASSPTNRARGSPYEQYF. The CDR3 region has the DNA TGTGCCAGCAGCCCAACAAACAGGGCGCGCGGATCCCCTTACGAGCAGTACTTC. The complete variable domain, with remaining parts taken from reference TRBV11-2 and TRBJ2-7, reads EAGVAQSPRYKIIEKRQSVAFWCNPISGHATLYWYQQILGQGPKLLIQFQNNGVVDDSQLPKDRFSAERLKGVDSTLKIQPAKLEDSAVYLCASSPTNRARGSPYEQYFGPGTRLTVT.

The chain has TRBV11-3 and TRBJ1-2; D is uncertain. This CDR3 has 14 residues. Trimming cost V 2 bases and J 5 bases, with 12 bases left between them. Germline CDR1 SGHNT, CDR2 YENEEA. The DNA of the CDR3 is TGTGCCAGCAGCTTAAGAGGACTAAAGTATGGCTACACCTTC. The encoded protein is CASSLRGLKYGYTF.

The chain combines TRBV7-2 with TRBJ1-1; D might be TRBD1 (6 bases). The V end was cut by 0 bases, the J end by 6 bases, with 11 bases between. CDR3 size: 14 residues. Germline assignment: CDR1 SGHTA and CDR2 FQGNSA. DNA of the CDR3: TGTGCCAGCAGCTTAGCGGGGGCAGTTCCTGAAGCTTTCTTT. Translating it yields CASSLAGAVPEAFF.